This paragraph reports one T cell receptor beta chain. The clone's antigen remains unknown. Base-call qualities are not available, and no considerably larger clone is one nucleotide away. The data stem from a study of blood T cells in healthy people across ages (dated by TCRdb to the mid-2010s). Study-wide context: Template switching captured roughly one uniquely barcoded TCR beta cDNA molecule per two T cells in model experiments. The donors were divided into four age groups: young (average around 16 years), middle-aged (roughly 40), aged (roughly 60) and long-lived (about 79). Using the same blood draw, the study looked at two additional independent replicas of 1 million unique cDNA reads for two donors, one aged 18 to 30 and the other aged 80 or older. Donors of different ages were randomly distributed across sequencing lanes to avoid experimental bias. Using deep sequencing normalized with unique cDNA molecular identifiers, the study measured how TCR beta repertoire diversity changes with age. General study outcomes and caveats: A strong correlation was found between observed TCR beta diversity and the percentage of naive T cells measured by flow cytometry. Conclusive comparison of naive and antigen-experienced compartments was prevented by the profiling of bulk unsorted PBMCs. The long-lived group showed more naive CD4+ T cells, fewer expanded clones and increased TCR diversity than the aged group, suggesting age selection. Observed TCR beta diversity per million T cells fell roughly linearly with age, and a significant reduction was already apparent by age around 44. Donor CMV infection status was unknown, potentially confounding age-related changes in expanded clonotypes. Estimates of total diversity based on one million sequenced T cells were regarded as lower bounds and as underestimates.

The library was generated by 5' RACE. Sequenced on an Illumina HiSeq 2500. A second PCR of roughly 7 to 12 cycles was run with a J-beta primer mix and a sample-barcoded 5' primer. Each TCR beta cDNA molecule received a unique molecular identifier from a template-switch 5' adaptor carrying 12 random nucleotides. Each sample yielded at least 3 million CDR3-containing paired-end reads. First-strand cDNA synthesis was performed from all RNA using the Mint cDNA synthesis kit, with priming by a TRBC-specific oligonucleotide. Following uracil-DNA glycosylase treatment, all cDNA underwent a first 18-cycle PCR with the universal primers M1SS and BC2_uni_R. Per the source publication's procedure: Normalization of each sample was performed by random selection of 1 million high-quality reads, each carrying a distinct molecular identifier. Reads with shared molecular identifiers were discarded instead of being binned into consensus sequences. MiTCR, set to a Q25 quality threshold and the strictest error-elimination algorithm, was used for CDR3 identification, clonotype clustering and error correction. Lower-bound total TCR beta diversity was estimated with a nonparametric unseen species model using Euler transformation. TCRdb handled the public reads itself, with Q25 trimming in fastp and clone calling in MiXCR, and kept productive beta chains. One record per CDR3 amino acid sequence lists the most common genes and DNA. These V and J calls originate from TCRdb's pipeline instead of the authors' own analysis. Recorded for this sample are roughly 1.4 million distinct CDR3 sequences; approximately 59% of them occurred a single time. The ten largest clones represent about 6.3% of the sample.

Including cysteine and phenylalanine, the CDR3 has 11 amino acids. Solely the CDR3 DNA is kept, with 33 bases framed from the first base. In the germline V gene, CDR1 corresponds to SQVTM and CDR2 to ANQGSEA. The donors were under 40 Caucasian individuals from Russia, aged roughly 6 to 100 years, who were systemically healthy. Around 10 milliliters of peripheral blood were collected from each donor into EDTA-treated Vacutainer tubes. Ficoll-Paque density-gradient centrifugation was used to isolate PBMCs, with at least 6.5 million obtained per sample. Total RNA, at least 6 micrograms per sample, was extracted from PBMCs with Trizol reagent. For every donor, an aliquot of PBMCs went through flow cytometry to measure the percentages of naive CD45RAhigh/CD27high T cells.

The sample consisted of blood. The sequence was obtained from a man aged 18 to 30 in good health. The rearranged chain carries TRBV29-1 and TRBJ2-4; D gene: possibly TRBD2, on 6 matching bases. The DNA end lines up better with TRBJ2-7; the J call may be wrong. The DNA sequence follows: TGCAGCGTTGGGGAGGTAAGCGAGCAGTACTTC. Translation gives CSVGEVSEQYF.